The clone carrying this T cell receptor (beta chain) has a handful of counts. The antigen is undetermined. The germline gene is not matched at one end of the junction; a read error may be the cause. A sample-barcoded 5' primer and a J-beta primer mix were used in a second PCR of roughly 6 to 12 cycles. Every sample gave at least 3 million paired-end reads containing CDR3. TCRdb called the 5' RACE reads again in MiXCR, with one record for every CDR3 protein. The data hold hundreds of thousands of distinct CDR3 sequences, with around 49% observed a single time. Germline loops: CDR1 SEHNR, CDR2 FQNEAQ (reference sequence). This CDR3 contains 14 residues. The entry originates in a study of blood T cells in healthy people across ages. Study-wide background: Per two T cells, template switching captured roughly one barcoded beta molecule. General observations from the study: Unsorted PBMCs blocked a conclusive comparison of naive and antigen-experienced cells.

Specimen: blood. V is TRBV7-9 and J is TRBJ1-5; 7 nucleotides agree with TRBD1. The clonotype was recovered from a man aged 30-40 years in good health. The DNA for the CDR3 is TGTGCTAGCAGCCCGGGACAGACTGGACAGCCCCAGCATTTT. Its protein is CASSPGQTGQPQHF.